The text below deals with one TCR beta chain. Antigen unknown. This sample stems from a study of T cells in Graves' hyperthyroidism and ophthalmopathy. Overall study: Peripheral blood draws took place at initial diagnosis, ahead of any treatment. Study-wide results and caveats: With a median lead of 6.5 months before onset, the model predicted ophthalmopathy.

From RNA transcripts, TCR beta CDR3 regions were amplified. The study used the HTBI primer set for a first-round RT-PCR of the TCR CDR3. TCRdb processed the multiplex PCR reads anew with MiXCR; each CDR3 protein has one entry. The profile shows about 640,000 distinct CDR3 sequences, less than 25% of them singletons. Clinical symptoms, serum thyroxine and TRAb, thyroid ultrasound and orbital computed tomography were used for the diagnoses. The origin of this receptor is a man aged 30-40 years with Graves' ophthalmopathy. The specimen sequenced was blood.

The CDR3 is CASSFRRVPSFTGELFF. CDR3 DNA sequence: TGTGCCAGCAGCTTCAGGCGGGTCCCCTCCTTCACCGGGGAGCTGTTTTTT. The chain couples TRBV5-6 to TRBJ2-2; D possibly corresponds to TRBD2 (5 bases). Trimming took off 2 bases at V and 4 bases at J, with 18 bases between the two ends. Germline CDR1 and CDR2: SGHDT and YYEEEE. CDR3 length: 17 residues.